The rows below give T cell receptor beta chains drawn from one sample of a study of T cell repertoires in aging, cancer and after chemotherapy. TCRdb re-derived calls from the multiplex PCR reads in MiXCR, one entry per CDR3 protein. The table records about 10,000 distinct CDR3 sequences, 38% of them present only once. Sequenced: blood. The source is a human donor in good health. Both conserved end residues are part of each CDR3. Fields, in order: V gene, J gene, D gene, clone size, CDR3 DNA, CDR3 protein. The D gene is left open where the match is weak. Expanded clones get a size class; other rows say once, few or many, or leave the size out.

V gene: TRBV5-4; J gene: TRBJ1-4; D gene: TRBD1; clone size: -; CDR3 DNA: TGTGCCAGCACACAGGGGGTCGGTGAAAAACTGTTTTTT; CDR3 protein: CASTQGVGEKLFF
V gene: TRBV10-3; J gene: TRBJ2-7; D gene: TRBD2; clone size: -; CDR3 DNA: TGTGCCATCAGTGAGGGACTAGCGGACTCCTACGAGCAGTACTTC; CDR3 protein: CAISEGLADSYEQYF
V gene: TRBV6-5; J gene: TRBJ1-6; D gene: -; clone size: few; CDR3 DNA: TGTGCCAGCAGTCAAACCTCCTCAAGTTCACCCCTCCACTTT; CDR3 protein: CASSQTSSSSPLHF
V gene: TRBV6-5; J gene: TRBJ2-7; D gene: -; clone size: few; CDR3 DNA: TGTGCCAGCAGTTACTCGTCCCTCTACTACGAGCAGTACTTC; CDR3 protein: CASSYSSLYYEQYF
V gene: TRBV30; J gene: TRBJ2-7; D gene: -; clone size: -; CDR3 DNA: TGTGCCTCTGACCGGGACGGAGCCTCCTACGAGCAGTACTTC; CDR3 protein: CASDRDGASYEQYF
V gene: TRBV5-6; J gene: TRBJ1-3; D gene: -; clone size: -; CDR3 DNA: TGTGCCAGCAGCTTGGAACAGCGAAACACCATATATTTT; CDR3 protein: CASSLEQRNTIYF
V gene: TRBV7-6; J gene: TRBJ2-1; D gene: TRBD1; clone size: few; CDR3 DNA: TGTGCCAGCAGCCCCACCGACAGGGGTCCCTACAATGAGCAGTTCTTC; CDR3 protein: CASSPTDRGPYNEQFF
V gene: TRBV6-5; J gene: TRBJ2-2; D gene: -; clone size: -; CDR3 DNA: TGTGCCAGCAGTTACGGGGGGGGCAGGAGCACCGGGGAGCTGTTTTTT; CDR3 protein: CASSYGGGRSTGELFF
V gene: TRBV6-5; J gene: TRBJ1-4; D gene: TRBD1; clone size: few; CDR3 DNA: TGTGCCAGCAGTTACTCATCTGGACAGGGAATGTTTTTT; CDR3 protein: CASSYSSGQGMFF
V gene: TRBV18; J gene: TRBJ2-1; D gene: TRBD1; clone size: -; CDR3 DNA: TGTGCCAGCTCACCACGGGACAGCGACAATGAGCAGTTCTTC; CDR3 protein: CASSPRDSDNEQFF
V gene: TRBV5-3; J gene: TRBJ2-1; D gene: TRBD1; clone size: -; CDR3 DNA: TGCGCCAGCAGCTTTCTCCCGACAGGGGCAGGAAATGAGCAGTTCTTC; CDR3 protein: CASSFLPTGAGNEQFF
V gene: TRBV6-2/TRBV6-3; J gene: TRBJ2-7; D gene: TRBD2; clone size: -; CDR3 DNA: TGTGCCAGCCGAACCGGGGGGGGCCACGAGCAGTACTTC; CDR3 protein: CASRTGGGHEQYF
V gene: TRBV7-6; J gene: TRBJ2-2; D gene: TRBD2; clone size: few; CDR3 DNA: TGTGCCAGCAGCCGGACTAGCGAAACCGGGGAGCTGTTTTTT; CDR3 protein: CASSRTSETGELFF
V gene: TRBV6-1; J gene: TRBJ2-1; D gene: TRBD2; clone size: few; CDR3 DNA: TGTGCCAGCGGCGGGGGGCTATACAATGAGCAGTTCTTC; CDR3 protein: CASGGGLYNEQFF
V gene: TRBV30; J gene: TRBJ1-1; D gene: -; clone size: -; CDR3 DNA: TGTGCCTGGAGGGTGGCTTGGGCAACCACGGACACTGAAGCTTTCTTT; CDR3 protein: CAWRVAWATTDTEAFF
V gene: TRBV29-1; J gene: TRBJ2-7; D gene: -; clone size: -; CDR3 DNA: TGCAGCGTTGAAGGCCCACCGCAGTACTTC; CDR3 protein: CSVEGPPQYF
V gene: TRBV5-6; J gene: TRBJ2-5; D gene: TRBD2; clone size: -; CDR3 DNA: TGTGCCAGCAGCTTGGGAGCTAGCGGTACTCAAGAGACCCAGTACTTC; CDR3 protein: CASSLGASGTQETQYF
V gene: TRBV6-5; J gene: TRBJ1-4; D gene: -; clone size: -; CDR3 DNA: TGTGCCAGCAGCGGGACGGAGGATGAAAAACTGTTTTTT; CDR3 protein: CASSGTEDEKLFF
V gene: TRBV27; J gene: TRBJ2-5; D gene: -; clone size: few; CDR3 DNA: TGTGCCAGCAGTATCAGTGCCCAGGGGACCCAGTACTTC; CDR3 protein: CASSISAQGTQYF
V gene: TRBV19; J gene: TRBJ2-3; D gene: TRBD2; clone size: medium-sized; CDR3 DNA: TGTGCCGCCGGGACTAGCGGAGGCACAGATACGCAGTATTTT; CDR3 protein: CAAGTSGGTDTQYF
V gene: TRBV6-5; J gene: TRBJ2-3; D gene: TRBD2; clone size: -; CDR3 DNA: TGTGCCAGCAGTTACACGGGACTAGCTGGGGGTACGCAGTATTTT; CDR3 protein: CASSYTGLAGGTQYF
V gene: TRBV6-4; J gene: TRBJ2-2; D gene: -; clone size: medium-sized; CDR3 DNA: TGTGCCAGCAGTGACGGGGAGACCGGGGAGCTGTTTTTT; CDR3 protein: CASSDGETGELFF
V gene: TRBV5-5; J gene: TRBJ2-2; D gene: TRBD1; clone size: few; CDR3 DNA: TGTGCCAGCAGCTTACAGCTCAGGGGGACCGGGGAGCTGTTTTTT; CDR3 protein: CASSLQLRGTGELFF
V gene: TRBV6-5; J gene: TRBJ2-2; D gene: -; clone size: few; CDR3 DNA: TGTGCCAGCAGTTACTCGGGGGCGGGAGACACCGGGGAGCTGTTTTTT; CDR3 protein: CASSYSGAGDTGELFF
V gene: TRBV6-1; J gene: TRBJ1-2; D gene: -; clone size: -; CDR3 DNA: TGTGCCAGCAGTGAACGGCAGGGCCACTACACCTTC; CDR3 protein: CASSERQGHYTF
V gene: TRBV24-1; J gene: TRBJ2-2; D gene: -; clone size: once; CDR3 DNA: TGTGCCACCAGTGTAGCACAAAACACCGGGGAGCTGTTTTTT; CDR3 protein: CATSVAQNTGELFF
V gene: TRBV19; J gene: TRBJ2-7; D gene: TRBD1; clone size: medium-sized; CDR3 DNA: TGTGCCACCCGGGACAGCTCCTACGAGCAGTACTTC; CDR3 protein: CATRDSSYEQYF
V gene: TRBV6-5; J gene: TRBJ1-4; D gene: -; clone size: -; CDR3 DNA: TGTGCCAGCTCGATGGGGACCCCTAAGTGGGAAAAACTGTTTTTT; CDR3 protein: CASSMGTPKWEKLFF
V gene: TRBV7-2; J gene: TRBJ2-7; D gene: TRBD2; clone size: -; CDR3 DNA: TGTGCCAGCAGCTACGGACTAGCGGGACTGTACGAGCAGTACTTC; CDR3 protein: CASSYGLAGLYEQYF
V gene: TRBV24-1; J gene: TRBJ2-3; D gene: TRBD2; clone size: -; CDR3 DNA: TGTGCCACCCCGGCACTAGCGGGAGGGCCTCTACGGGTGACAGATACGCAGTATTTT; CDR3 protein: CATPALAGGPLRVTDTQYF
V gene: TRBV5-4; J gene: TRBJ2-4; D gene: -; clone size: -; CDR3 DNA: TGTGCCAGCAGCTTGGAAACTACCAAAAACATTCAGTACTTC; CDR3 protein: CASSLETTKNIQYF
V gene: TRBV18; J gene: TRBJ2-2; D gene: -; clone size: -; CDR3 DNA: TGTGCCAGCCCTCGGGGGGCCTCCGGGGAGCTGTTTTTT; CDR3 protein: CASPRGASGELFF
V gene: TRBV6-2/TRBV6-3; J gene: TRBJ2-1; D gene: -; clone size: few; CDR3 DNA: TGTGCCAGCATTACGGACGGCTACAATGAGCAGTTCTTC; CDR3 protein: CASITDGYNEQFF
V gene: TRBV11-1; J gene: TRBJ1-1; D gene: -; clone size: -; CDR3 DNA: TGTGCCAGCAGCTTGGGGGCCCAGGCGAACACTGAAGCTTTCTTT; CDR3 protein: CASSLGAQANTEAFF
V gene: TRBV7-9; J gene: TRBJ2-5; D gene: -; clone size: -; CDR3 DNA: TGTGCCAGCTCTCGGTTACCCATAAAAGAGACCCAGTACTTC; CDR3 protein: CASSRLPIKETQYF
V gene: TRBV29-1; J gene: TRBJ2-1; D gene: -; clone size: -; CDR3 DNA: TGCAGCGTTGAAGGGCCAGTCTACAATGAGCAGTTCTTC; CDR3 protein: CSVEGPVYNEQFF
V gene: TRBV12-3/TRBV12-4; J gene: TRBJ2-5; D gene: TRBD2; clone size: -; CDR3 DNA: TGTGCCAGCAGTTTAGTAGCGGGAGGGCTCCAAGAGACCCAGTACTTC; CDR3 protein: CASSLVAGGLQETQYF
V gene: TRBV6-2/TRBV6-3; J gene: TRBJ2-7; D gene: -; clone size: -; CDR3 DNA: TGTGCCAGCAGTTCGGGACCCGCCTCGAAGCAGTACTTC; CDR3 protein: CASSSGPASKQYF
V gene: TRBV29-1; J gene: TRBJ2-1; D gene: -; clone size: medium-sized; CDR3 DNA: TGCAGCGTCGGGGGGCGGGGGAGCGATGAGCAGTTCTTC; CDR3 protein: CSVGGRGSDEQFF
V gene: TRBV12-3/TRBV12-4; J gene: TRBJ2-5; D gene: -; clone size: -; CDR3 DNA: TGTGCCAGCAGTTCCCAGGTCGGGGAGACCCAGTACTTC; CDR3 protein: CASSSQVGETQYF
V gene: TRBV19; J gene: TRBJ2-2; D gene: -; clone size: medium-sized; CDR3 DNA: TGTGCCAGTAGTCTTCGACAGGACGCCGGGGAGCTGTTTTTT; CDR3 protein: CASSLRQDAGELFF
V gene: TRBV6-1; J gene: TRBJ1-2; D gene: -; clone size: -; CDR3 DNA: TGTGCCAGCAGTCCCTCTACCCGGGCCTATGGCTACACCTTC; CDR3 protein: CASSPSTRAYGYTF
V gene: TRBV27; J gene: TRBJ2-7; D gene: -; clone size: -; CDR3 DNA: TGTGCCAGCAGCCCGGGACCCGAAGGGCCCTACGAGCAGTACTTC; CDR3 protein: CASSPGPEGPYEQYF
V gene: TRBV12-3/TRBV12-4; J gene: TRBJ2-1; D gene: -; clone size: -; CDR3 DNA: TGTGCCAGCAGTCGCCCCATGGGGGCCCACAATGAGCAGTTCTTC; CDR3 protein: CASSRPMGAHNEQFF
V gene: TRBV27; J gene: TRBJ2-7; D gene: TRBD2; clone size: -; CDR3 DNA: TGTGCCAGCAGTTTATCAGTCTCGACTAGCGGGACATACGAGCAGTACTTC; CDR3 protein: CASSLSVSTSGTYEQYF
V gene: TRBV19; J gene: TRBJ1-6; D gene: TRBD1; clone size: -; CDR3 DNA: TGTGCCTGTCGACAGGGGGCAGATAATTCACCCCTCCACTTT; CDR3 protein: CACRQGADNSPLHF
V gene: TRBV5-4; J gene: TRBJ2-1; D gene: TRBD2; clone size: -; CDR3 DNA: TGTGCCAGCAGCTTCCCGAGCGGGAGTGACGGGGATGAGCAGTTCTTC; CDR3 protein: CASSFPSGSDGDEQFF
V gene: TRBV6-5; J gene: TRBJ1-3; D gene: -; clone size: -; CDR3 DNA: TGTGCCAGCAGTTACTCGGTAGGCGCCGGAAACACCATATATTTT; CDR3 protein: CASSYSVGAGNTIYF
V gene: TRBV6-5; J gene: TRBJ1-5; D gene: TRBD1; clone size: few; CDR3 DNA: TGTGCCAGCCGGGGACAGTTCAATCAGCCCCAGCATTTT; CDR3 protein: CASRGQFNQPQHF
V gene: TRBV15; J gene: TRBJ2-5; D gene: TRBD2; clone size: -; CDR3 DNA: TGTGCCACCAGCTCCGGACTAGCGGGCCAAGAGACCCAGTACTTC; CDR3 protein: CATSSGLAGQETQYF
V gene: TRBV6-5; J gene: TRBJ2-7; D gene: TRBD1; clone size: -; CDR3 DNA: TGTGCCAGCAGCCGGGGACAGGGTGGGTACGAGCAGTACTTC; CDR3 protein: CASSRGQGGYEQYF
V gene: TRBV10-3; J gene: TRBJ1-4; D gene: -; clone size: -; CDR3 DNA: TGTGCCATCAGTGAGTCGCCGGGCACTAATGAAAAACTGTTTTTT; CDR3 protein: CAISESPGTNEKLFF
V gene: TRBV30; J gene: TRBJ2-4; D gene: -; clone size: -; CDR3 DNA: TGTGCCTGGAGTAAGGTGCAATTAGCCAAAAACATTCAGTACTTC; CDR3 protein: CAWSKVQLAKNIQYF
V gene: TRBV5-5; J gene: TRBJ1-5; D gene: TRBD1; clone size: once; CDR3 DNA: TGTGCCAGCAGCTCAGAACCCCGGACAGGTAAAGAGCATTTT; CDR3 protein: CASSSEPRTGKEHF
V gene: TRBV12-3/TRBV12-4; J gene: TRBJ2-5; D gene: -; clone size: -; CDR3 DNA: TGTGCCAGCCGCTCCTCGGAGGGCCCCAAAGAGACCCAGTACTTC; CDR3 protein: CASRSSEGPKETQYF